This entry features one T cell receptor beta chain sequence. Its antigen is currently unknown. Generated by immunoSEQ multiplex PCR, the TCRdb table keeps only in-frame clones and is missing some. The sample includes 55,000 to 70,000 clones, over 80% seen only once; the top ten take approximately 4.5%. This sample is drawn from a study of early stage breast cancer tumors. The CDR3 extends over 13 amino acids. V was clipped by 0 bases and J by 7 bases, with 10 bases between them. CDR1 and CDR2 (germline): MNHEY, SMNVEV (reference sequence). Overall study findings and caveats: Tumors had about 2.3-fold higher T cell density than normal breast.

The chain uses TRBV27 and TRBJ2-7; no clear D gene. Sequenced material: blood. The receptor's source is a middle-aged person with breast cancer. The chain's CDR3 is CASSLSASSEQYF. In DNA, the CDR3 is TGTGCCAGCAGTTTATCGGCTAGTTCAGAGCAGTACTTC.